This T cell receptor (beta chain) was observed in a study of identical twins. This clonotype was observed a handful of times. This CDR3 spans 17 amino acids. Germline lookup yields CDR1 SGHVS and CDR2 FQNEAQ. V gave up 1 base and J gave up 3 bases; unmatched junction bases: 11. A universal primer site arose from template switching, and cDNA bore unique molecular identifiers. Via MiXCR, TCRdb re-called the 5' RACE reads, giving one row per CDR3 protein. Found here are 200,000 to 250,000 distinct CDR3 sequences, approximately 6.8% of them singletons; the top ten hold over 5%. This sample was also put to use in a study of yellow fever vaccine responses in identical twins.

The sequence came from a woman aged 18-35 years in good health. The chain links TRBV7-8 to TRBJ2-7; 8 bases map to TRBD1. The sequenced sample was CD8+ T cells sorted from blood. The DNA for the CDR3 is TGTGCCAGCAGCTTAGGCCATCAAGGGGACAGGCTCTACGAGCAGTACTTC. This translates into CASSLGHQGDRLYEQYF.